Included here is one TCR beta chain sequence, with context. Sequenced by immunoSEQ multiplex PCR; TCRdb stores in-frame clones only, minus some. The data contain 120,000 to 150,000 clones, 80% to 90% of them seen just once; the ten biggest clones take up less than 0.95%. Per germline, CDR1 MNHEY and CDR2 SMNVEV (reference sequence). J gave up 10 bases and V 8 bases, and 1 base lay outside the gene matches. This CDR3 region has 11 residues. The data derive from a study of blood T cell repertoires in COVID-19. Sequencing used peripheral blood. The chain carries TRBV27 and TRBJ1-4; 10 positions agree with TRBD1. This TCR was recovered from a woman aged 45-59 years with acute or convalescent COVID-19. The CDR3 is CASGTGVKLFF. The CDR3 DNA sequence: TGTGCCAGCGGGACAGGGGTAAAACTGTTTTTT.